What follows are 4 T cell receptor beta chains derived from one specimen sequenced in a study of shared clonotypes between healthy human individuals. Produced via immunoSEQ multiplex PCR; TCRdb's table is partial and in-frame only. The sample has 2 million to 2.5 million clones; more than 85% are singletons. The source material was naive CD4+ T cells from PBMCs. Subset: CD45RA+ positively selected. The receptors come from a man between 18 and 29 years old in good health. Some clones in this sample may be carry-over from other donors' samples.

The genes are TRBV6-1 and TRBJ2-1; 9 nucleotides line up with TRBD1. Germline lookup yields CDR1 MNHNS and CDR2 SASEGT. V shed 11 bases and J 5 bases; nucleotides not matched to a gene: 13. The CDR3 spans 15 residues. CDR3 in amino acids: CAGAIRDRANNEQFF. The DNA for the CDR3 is TGTGCCGGAGCGATCCGGGACAGGGCCAACAATGAGCAGTTCTTC.

The V gene is TRBV6-5, the J gene TRBJ2-6, with 7 bases that match TRBD1. V dropped 4 bases and J dropped 1; count of bases not matched to a gene: 1. Germline values: CDR1 MNHEY, CDR2 SVGAGI. This CDR3 is 15 amino acids long. In DNA, the CDR3 is TGTGCCAGCAGTTTGACAGGGTCTGGGGCCAACGTCCTGACTTTC. Translation gives CASSLTGSGANVLTF.

CDR3 in amino acids: CASSGDVGQREQFF. The DNA for the CDR3 is TGTGCCAGCAGTGGGGACGTTGGACAACGGGAGCAGTTCTTC. The chain has TRBV25-1 and TRBJ2-1; D tentatively reads TRBD1 or TRBD2 (5 bases each). Per germline, CDR1 MGHDK and CDR2 SYGVNS. The CDR3 contains 14 residues. With 4 bases removed from V and 10 bases from J, the gap between germline ends came to 17 bases.

Points on this clone: The identical CDR3 is also encoded by other nucleotide sequences in the sample. The J gene is TRBJ2-3, the V gene TRBV15; D is unresolved. Germline CDR1 and CDR2: LNHNV and YYDKDF (reference sequence). The CDR3 has 13 amino acids. V gave up 0 bases and J gave up 2 bases, with 3 bases separating them. This CDR3 reads CATSRDPTDTQYF. DNA for the CDR3: TGTGCCACCAGCAGAGATCCCACAGATACGCAGTATTTT.